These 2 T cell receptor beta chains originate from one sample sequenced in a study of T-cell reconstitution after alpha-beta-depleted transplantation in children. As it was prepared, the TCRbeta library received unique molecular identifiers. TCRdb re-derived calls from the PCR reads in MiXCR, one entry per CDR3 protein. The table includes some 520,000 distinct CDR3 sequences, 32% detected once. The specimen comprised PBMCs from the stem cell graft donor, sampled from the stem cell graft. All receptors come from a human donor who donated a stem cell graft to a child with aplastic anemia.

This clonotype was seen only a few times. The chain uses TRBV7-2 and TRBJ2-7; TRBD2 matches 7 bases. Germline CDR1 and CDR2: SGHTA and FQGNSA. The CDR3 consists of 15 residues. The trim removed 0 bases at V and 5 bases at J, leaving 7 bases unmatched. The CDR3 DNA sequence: TGTGCCAGCAGCTTAGCCGAGCGGGAAATGCACGAGCAGTACTTC. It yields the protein CASSLAEREMHEQYF.

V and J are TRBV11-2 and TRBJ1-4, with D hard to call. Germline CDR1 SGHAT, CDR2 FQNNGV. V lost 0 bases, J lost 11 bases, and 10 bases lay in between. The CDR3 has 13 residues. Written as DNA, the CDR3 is TGTGCCAGCAGCTTAGATCACGAGGGCAAACTGTTTTTT. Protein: CASSLDHEGKLFF. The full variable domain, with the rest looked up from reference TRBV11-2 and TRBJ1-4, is EAGVAQSPRYKIIEKRQSVAFWCNPISGHATLYWYQQILGQGPKLLIQFQNNGVVDDSQLPKDRFSAERLKGVDSTLKIQPAKLEDSAVYLCASSLDHEGKLFFGSGTQLSVL.